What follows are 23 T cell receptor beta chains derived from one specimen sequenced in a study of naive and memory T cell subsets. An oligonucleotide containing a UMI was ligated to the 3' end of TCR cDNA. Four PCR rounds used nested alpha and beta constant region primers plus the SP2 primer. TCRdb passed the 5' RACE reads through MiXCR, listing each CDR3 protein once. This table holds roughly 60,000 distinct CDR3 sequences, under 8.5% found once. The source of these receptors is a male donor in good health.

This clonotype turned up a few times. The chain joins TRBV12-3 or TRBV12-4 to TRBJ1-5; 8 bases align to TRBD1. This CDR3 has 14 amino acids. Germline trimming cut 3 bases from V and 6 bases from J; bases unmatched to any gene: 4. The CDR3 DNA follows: TGTGCCAGCAGTTTGGGACAGGTGGGTCAGCCCCAGCATTTT. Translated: CASSLGQVGQPQHF.

The CDR3, as DNA: TGTGCCAGCAGTTTAAGGGGGCCAGTCAGCAATCAGCCCCAGCATTTT. Protein product: CASSLRGPVSNQPQHF. V usage is TRBV12-3 or TRBV12-4 and J usage is TRBJ1-5; 7 bases align to TRBD1. V lost 2 bases and J lost 1; bases outside the gene matches: 5. The CDR3 extends over 16 amino acids.

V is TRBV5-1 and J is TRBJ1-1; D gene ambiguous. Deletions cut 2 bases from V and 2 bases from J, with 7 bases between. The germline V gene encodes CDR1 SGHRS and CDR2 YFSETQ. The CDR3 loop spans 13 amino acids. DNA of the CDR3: TGCGCCAGCAGCTTCGCGGGAAACACTGAAGCTTTCTTT. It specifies CASSFAGNTEAFF.

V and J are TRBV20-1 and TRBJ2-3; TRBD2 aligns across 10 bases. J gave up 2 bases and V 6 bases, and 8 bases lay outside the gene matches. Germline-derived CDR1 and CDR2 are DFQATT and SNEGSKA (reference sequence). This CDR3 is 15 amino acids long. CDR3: CSAAPTSGYTDTQYF. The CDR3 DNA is TGCAGTGCCGCCCCGACTAGCGGGTACACAGATACGCAGTATTTT.

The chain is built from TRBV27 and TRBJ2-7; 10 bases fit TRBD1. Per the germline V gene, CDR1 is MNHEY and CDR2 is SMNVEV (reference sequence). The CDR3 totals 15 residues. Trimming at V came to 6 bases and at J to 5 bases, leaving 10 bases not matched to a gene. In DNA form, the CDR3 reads TGTGCCAGCAGCTCCGGGACAGGGGAGAGGAACGAGCAGTACTTC. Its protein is CASSSGTGERNEQYF.

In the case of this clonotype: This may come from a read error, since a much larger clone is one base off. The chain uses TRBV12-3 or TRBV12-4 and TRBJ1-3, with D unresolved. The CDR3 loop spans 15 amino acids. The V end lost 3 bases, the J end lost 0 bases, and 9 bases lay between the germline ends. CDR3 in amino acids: CASSFDQYSGNTIYF. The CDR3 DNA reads TGTGCCAGCAGTTTCGACCAATACTCTGGAAACACCATATATTTT.

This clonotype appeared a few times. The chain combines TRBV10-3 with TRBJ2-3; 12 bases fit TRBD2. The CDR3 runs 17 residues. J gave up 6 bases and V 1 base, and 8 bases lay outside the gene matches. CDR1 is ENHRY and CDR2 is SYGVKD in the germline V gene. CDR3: CAISELPTSGSADTQYF. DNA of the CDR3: TGTGCCATCAGTGAGTTACCGACTAGCGGGAGTGCCGATACGCAGTATTTT.

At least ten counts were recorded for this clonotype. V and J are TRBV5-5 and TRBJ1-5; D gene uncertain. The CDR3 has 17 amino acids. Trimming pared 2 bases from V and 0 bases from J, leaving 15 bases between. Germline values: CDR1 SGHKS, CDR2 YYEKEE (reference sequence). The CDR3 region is CASSLFALGLSNQPQHF. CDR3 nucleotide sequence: TGTGCCAGCAGCTTATTCGCGTTGGGCCTTAGCAATCAGCCCCAGCATTTT.

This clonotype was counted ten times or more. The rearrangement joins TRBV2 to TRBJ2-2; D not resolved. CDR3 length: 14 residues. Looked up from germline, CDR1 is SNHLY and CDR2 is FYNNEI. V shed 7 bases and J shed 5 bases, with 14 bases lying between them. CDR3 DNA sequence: TGTGCCAGCACAAGGCTAGTAGAAACCGGGGAGCTGTTTTTT. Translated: CASTRLVETGELFF.

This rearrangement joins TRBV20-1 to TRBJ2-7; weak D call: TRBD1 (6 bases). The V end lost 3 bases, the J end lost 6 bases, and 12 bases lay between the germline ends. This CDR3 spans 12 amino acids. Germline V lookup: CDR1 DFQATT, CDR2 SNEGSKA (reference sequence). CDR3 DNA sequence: TGCAGTGCTAGCCCCCAGGGGCGCGAGCAGTACTTC. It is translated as CSASPQGREQYF.

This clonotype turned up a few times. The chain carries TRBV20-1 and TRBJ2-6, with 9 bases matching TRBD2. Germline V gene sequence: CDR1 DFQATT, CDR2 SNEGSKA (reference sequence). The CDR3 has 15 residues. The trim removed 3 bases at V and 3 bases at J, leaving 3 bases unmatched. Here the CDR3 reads CSARGTSSGANVLTF. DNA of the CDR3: TGCAGTGCTAGGGGGACTAGCAGTGGGGCCAACGTCCTGACTTTC.

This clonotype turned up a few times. DNA of the CDR3: TGTGCCAGCAGCTTTGGAGGGAGCTCCGGGGAGCTGTTTTTT. Encoded protein: CASSFGGSSGELFF. The rearrangement uses TRBV11-2 and TRBJ2-2, with D perhaps TRBD2 (6 bases). The CDR3 length is 14 residues. Per the germline V gene, CDR1 is SGHAT and CDR2 is FQNNGV. Trimming shortened V by 3 bases and J by 6 bases, and 11 bases separated the two germline ends.

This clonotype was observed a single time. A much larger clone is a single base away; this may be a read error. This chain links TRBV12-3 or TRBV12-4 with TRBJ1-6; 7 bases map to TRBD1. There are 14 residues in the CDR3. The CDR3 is CASTEGAGGSPHHF. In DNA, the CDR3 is TGTGCCAGCACCGAAGGGGCAGGGGGATCACCCCACCACTTT.

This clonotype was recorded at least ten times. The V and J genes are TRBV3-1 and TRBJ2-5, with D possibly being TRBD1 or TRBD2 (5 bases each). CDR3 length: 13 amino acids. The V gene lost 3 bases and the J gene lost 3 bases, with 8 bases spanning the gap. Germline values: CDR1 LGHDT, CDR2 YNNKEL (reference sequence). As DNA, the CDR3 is TGTGCCAGCAGCCAGGGGGATAAAGAGACCCAGTACTTC. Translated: CASSQGDKETQYF.

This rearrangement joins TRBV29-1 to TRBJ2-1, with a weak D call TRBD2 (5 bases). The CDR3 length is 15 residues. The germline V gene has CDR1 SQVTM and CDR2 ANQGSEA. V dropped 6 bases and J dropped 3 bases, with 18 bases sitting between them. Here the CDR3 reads CSVTFFEGFYNEQFF. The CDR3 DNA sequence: TGCAGCGTGACATTTTTCGAGGGTTTCTACAATGAGCAGTTCTTC.

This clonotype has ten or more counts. CDR3: CSAPVPGARFETQYF. CDR3 DNA sequence: TGCAGTGCTCCCGTTCCCGGGGCCCGTTTCGAGACCCAGTACTTC. The gene calls are TRBV20-1 and TRBJ2-5; D may correspond to TRBD1 or TRBD2 (5 bases each). Trimming left V 5 bases short and J 5 bases short, with 21 bases between. The CDR3 is made up of 15 amino acids. CDR1 and CDR2 from the germline V gene are DFQATT and SNEGSKA (reference sequence).

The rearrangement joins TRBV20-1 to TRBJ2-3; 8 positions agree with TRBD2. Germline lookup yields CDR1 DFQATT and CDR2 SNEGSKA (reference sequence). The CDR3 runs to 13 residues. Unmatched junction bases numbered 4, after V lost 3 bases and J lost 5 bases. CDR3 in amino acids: CSASFAGGDTQYF. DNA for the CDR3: TGCAGTGCTAGTTTCGCGGGAGGAGATACGCAGTATTTT.

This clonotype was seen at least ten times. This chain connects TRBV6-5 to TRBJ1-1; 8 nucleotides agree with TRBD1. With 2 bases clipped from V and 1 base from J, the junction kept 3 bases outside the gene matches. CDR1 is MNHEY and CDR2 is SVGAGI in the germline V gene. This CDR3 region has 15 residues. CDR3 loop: CASSYVRGPNTEAFF. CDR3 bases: TGTGCCAGCAGTTACGTCAGGGGGCCGAACACTGAAGCTTTCTTT.

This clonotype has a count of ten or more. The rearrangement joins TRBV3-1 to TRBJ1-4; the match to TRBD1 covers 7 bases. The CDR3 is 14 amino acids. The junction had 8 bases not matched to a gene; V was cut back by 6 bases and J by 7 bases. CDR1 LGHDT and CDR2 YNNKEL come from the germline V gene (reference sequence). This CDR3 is CASSRGGRLEKLFF. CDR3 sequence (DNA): TGTGCCAGCAGTCGAGGGGGCAGGCTTGAAAAACTGTTTTTT.

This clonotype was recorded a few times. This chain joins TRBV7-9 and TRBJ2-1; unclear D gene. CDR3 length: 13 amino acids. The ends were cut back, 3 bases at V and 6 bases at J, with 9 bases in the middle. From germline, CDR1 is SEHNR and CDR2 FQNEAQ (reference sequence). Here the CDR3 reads CASSFWGSNEQFF. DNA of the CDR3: TGTGCCAGCAGCTTTTGGGGATCCAATGAGCAGTTCTTC.

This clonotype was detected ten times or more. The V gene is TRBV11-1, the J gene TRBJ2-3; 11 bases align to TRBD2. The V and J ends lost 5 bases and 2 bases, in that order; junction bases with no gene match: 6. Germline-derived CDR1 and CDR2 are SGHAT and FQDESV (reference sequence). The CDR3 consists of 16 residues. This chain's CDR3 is CASSKGLADVTDTQYF. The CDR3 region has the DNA TGTGCCAGCAGCAAGGGACTAGCGGACGTCACAGATACGCAGTATTTT.

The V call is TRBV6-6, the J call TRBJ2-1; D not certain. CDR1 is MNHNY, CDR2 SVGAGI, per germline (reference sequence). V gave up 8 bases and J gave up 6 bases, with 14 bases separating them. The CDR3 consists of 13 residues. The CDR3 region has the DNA TGTGCCAGCCGAGCGAAGATGGGCAATGAGCAGTTCTTC. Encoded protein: CASRAKMGNEQFF.

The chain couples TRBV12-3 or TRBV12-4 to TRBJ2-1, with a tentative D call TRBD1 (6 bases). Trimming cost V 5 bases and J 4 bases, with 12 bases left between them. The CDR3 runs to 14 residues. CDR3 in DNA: TGTGCCAGCAGTCCCCGGACAGAGTACAATGAGCAGTTCTTC. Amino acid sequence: CASSPRTEYNEQFF.